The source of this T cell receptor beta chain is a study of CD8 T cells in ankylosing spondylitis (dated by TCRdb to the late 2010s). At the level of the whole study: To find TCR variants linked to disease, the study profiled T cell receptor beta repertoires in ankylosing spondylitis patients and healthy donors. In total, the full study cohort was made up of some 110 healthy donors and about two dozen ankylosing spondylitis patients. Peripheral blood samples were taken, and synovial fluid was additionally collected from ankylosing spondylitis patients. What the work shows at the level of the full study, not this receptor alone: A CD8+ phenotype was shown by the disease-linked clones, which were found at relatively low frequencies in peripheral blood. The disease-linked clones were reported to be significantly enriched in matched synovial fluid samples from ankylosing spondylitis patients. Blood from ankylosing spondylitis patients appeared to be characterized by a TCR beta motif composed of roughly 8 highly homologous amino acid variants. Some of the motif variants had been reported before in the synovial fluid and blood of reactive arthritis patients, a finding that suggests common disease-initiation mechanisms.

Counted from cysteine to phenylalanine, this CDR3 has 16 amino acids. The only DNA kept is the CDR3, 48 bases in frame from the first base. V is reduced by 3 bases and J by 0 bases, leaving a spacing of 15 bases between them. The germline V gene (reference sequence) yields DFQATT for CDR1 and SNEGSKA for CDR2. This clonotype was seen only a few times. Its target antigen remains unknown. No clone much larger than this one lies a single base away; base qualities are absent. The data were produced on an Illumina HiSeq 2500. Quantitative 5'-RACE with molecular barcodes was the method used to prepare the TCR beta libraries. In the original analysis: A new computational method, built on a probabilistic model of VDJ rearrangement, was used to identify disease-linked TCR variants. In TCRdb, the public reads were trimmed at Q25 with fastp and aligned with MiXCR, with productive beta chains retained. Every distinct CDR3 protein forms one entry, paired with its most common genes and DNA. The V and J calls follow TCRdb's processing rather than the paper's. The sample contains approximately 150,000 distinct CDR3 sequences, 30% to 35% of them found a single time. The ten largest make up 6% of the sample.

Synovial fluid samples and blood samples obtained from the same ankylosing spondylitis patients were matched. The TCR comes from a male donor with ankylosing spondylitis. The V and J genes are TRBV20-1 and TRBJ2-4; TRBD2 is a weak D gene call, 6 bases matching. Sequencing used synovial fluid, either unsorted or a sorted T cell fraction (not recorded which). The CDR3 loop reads CSASPSVQLAKNIQYF. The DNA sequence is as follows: TGCAGTGCTAGTCCTAGCGTCCAGTTAGCCAAAAACATTCAGTACTTC.